Here is one T cell receptor beta chain with its context. These data come from a study of OX40 agonist ivuxolimab in advanced cancers. Germline V CDR1 and CDR2: MGHRA, YSYEKL. V lost 0 bases and J lost 5; bases outside the gene matches: 8. This CDR3 contains 16 residues. Only in-frame clones appear in the TCRdb table, and some are missing; sequencing was by immunoSEQ multiplex PCR. The sample yields fewer than 80,000 clones, roughly 85% seen once. This clonotype originated in an adult with an advanced solid tumor such as melanoma, head and neck, liver or kidney cancer. Specimen: CD4+ or CD8+ T cells sorted from blood, collected in a trial of the OX40 agonist ivuxolimab. The genes are TRBV4-1 and TRBJ1-2, with 8 positions matching TRBD1. CDR3 region: CASSQERTGSSYGYTF. The DNA of the CDR3 is TGCGCCAGCAGCCAAGAGAGGACAGGGTCGAGTTATGGCTACACCTTC.